This TCR beta chain was sequenced in a study of post-analysis software for immune sequencing data. Study as a whole: As for disease course, relapsing-remitting, secondary progressive and progressive-relapsing multiple sclerosis were all included.

Study-level results: A significant reduction in normalized Chao1 diversity was observed in multiple sclerosis patients versus controls. About 5 TRBV segments, including TRBV5-6, TRBV5-1 and TRBV20-1, were more frequent in patients than controls.

This clonotype has just a few counts. Antigen: not known. The V and J ends lost 2 bases and 12 bases respectively, with 17 bases between them. The CDR3 is 14 amino acids. Looked up from germline, CDR1 is SGHDN and CDR2 is FVKESK. Incorporated into the TCR beta cDNA libraries were unique molecular identifiers, which served to reduce PCR and sequencing biases. The source material, 1 to 10 million T cells, gave rise to 500,000 or so cDNA molecules. One entry per CDR3 protein, called by TCRdb with MiXCR from the PCR reads. The sample lists roughly 570,000 distinct CDR3 sequences; around 31% were seen once.

The chain combines TRBV14 with TRBJ2-4, with TRBD2 as a possible D gene (5 bases). The sample consisted of blood. The clonotype comes from a girl aged 2-17 years with multiple sclerosis. The CDR3 here is CASSQPRVGGRQYF. The CDR3 coding sequence is TGTGCCAGCAGCCAACCTAGGGTAGGAGGTCGTCAGTACTTC.